Presented here are 16 T cell receptor beta chains from one specimen sequenced in a study of shared clonotypes between healthy human individuals (TCRdb year 2020). Receptors were amplified or captured by the immunoSEQ multiplex PCR assay. TCRdb took over this immuneACCESS table, retaining in-frame rearrangements with V and J assigned. Such tables are incomplete; in checked studies, under half of the missing clones stem from an unresolved V gene, and the remainder is unexplained. The sample table holds about 2.4 million clones, of which approximately 94% were seen once. The leading ten clones occupy around 0.15% of the sample. The sequenced material came from naive CD4+ T cells sorted from blood. Taken with the paper, the label for cell subset or site translates to: CD45RA+ positively selected. Receptor source: a man younger than 35 in good health.

The chain couples TRBV7-9 to TRBJ2-5; 14 nucleotides match TRBD2. Matching the DNA end better, TRBJ2-7 makes the J call doubtful. CDR1 is SEHNR, CDR2 FQNEAQ, per germline (reference sequence). CDR3 length equals 16 residues. The CDR3 nucleotides are TGTGCCAGCAGCCTACCGGGACTAGCGGGGGCGCCCGAGCAGTACTTC. Its translation: CASSLPGLAGAPEQYF.

The chain recombines TRBV14 with TRBJ2-7; D perhaps matches TRBD1 (6 bases). CDR1 is SGHDN, CDR2 FVKESK, per germline. The CDR3 is made up of 11 amino acids. Trimming cost V 10 bases and J 2 bases, with 9 bases left between them. CDR3 nucleotides: TGTGCCAAGGACAGCCCCTACGAGCAGTACTTC. Its translation is CAKDSPYEQYF.

This clone is a singleton in its sample. The chain uses TRBV7-2 and TRBJ2-3; 7 nucleotides match TRBD1. The germline V gene has CDR1 SGHTA and CDR2 FQGNSA. The length of the CDR3 is 15 residues. After removal of 1 base from V and 2 bases from J, the junction contained 3 bases not matched to a gene. As DNA, the CDR3 is TGTGCCAGCAGCTTAGTGGGACAGCTCACAGATACGCAGTATTTT. Protein: CASSLVGQLTDTQYF.

J is TRBJ1-1 and V is TRBV29-1; TRBD1 matches at 7 bases. This CDR3 region has 13 residues. V gave up 7 bases and J gave up 0 bases; unmatched junction bases: 5. Per the germline V gene, CDR1 is SQVTM and CDR2 is ANQGSEA. This chain's CDR3 is CSGQGQMNTEAFF. CDR3 DNA: TGCAGCGGACAGGGACAGATGAACACTGAAGCTTTCTTT.

This clone came up once. This sequence joins TRBV6-4 and TRBJ1-2; D gene uncertain. CDR3 size: 14 residues. In germline, CDR1 is MRHNA, CDR2 SNTAGT. Deletions cut 0 bases from V and 5 bases from J, with 10 bases between. DNA of the CDR3: TGTGCCAGCAGTGACTCCTTGACCCGGTATGGCTACACCTTC. Translating gives CASSDSLTRYGYTF.

The chain links TRBV19 to TRBJ2-5; D not resolved. The germline V and J ends were trimmed by 3 bases and 7 bases, with 12 bases remaining between them. The CDR3 runs to 13 residues. CDR1 LNHDA and CDR2 SQIVND come from the germline V gene (reference sequence). Written as DNA, the CDR3 is TGTGCCAGTAGTATTAACCCGACGGGGACCCAGTACTTC. Its protein is CASSINPTGTQYF.

V gene TRBV19 combines with J gene TRBJ1-1, with D unclear. The CDR3 has 12 amino acids. Germline CDR1 is LNHDA and CDR2 is SQIVND (reference sequence). V dropped 9 bases and J dropped 8 bases, with 16 bases sitting between them. The CDR3 DNA follows: TGTGCCAGCGGTCGGGTCGGGGTAGAAGCTTTCTTT. As protein: CASGRVGVEAFF. Drawing the rest from reference TRBV19 and TRBJ1-1, the complete variable domain is DGGITQSPKYLFRKEGQNVTLSCEQNLNHDAMYWYRQDPGQGLRLIYYSQIVNDFQKGDIAEGYSVSREKKESFPLTVTSAQKNPTAFYLCASGRVGVEAFFGQGTRLTVV.

The chain combines TRBV30 with TRBJ1-4; perhaps TRBD1 as D (6 bases). This CDR3 has 14 amino acids. The V end was cut by 3 bases, the J end by 8 bases, with 16 bases between. Germline V gene data show CDR1 as GTSNPN and CDR2 as SVGIG (reference sequence). In nucleotides, the CDR3 is TGTGCCTGGAGAGTTCCGGGGGCGGGGGAAAAACTGTTTTTT. It translates to CAWRVPGAGEKLFF.

V gene TRBV5-1 combines with J gene TRBJ1-1; D remains unclear. The CDR3 has 13 residues. Germline CDR1 and CDR2: SGHRS and YFSETQ. V was shortened by 0 bases and J by 3 bases, with 6 bases between the two germline ends. The CDR3 region is CASSLEADTEAFF. CDR3 in DNA: TGCGCCAGCAGCTTGGAGGCAGACACTGAAGCTTTCTTT.

The V and J genes are TRBV5-1 and TRBJ1-5; maybe TRBD1 (6 bases). The CDR3 totals 14 residues. Trimming removed 4 bases from V and 4 bases from J, with 12 bases in between. Germline V CDR1 and CDR2: SGHRS, YFSETQ. The DNA of the CDR3 is TGCGCCAGCAGCAAACAGGGTCTAAATCAGCCCCAGCATTTT. Translated: CASSKQGLNQPQHF.

The chain recombines TRBV15 with TRBJ2-7, with TRBD1 matching over 8 bases. Germline CDR1 LNHNV, CDR2 YYDKDF (reference sequence). Trimming took 4 bases from V and 2 from J; bases not matched to a gene: 10. The CDR3 runs to 16 residues. CDR3 nucleotides: TGTGCCACCAGCAATGGACGGACAGGGTTAACCTACGAGCAGTACTTC. Translating it yields CATSNGRTGLTYEQYF.

The genes are TRBV25-1 and TRBJ1-2; D not certain. The CDR3 sequence is 15 residues long. From germline, CDR1 is MGHDK and CDR2 SYGVNS. Trimming removed 3 bases from V and 4 bases from J, with 15 bases in between. The CDR3 DNA follows: TGTGCCAGCAGTGAGTCTGCAGGAGGGATCTATGGCTACACCTTC. Residues: CASSESAGGIYGYTF.

This chain joins TRBV7-2 and TRBJ1-2, with 7 bases identical to TRBD1. CDR3 length equals 16 residues. Germline V CDR1 and CDR2: SGHTA, FQGNSA. Trimming took 1 base from V and 2 from J; bases not matched to a gene: 7. This CDR3 is CASSLGGGQTNYGYTF. The CDR3 coding sequence is TGTGCCAGCAGCTTAGGGGGGGGACAGACGAACTATGGCTACACCTTC.

The chain joins TRBV28 to TRBJ2-7, with 8 bases lining up with TRBD1. The CDR3 is 12 residues long. Unmatched junction bases numbered 1, after V lost 8 bases and J lost 1 base. Germline CDR1 and CDR2: MDHEN and SYDVKM. Here the CDR3 DNA reads TGTGCCAGCGGACAGGGTTCCTACGAGCAGTACTTC. Its translation: CASGQGSYEQYF.

The chain joins TRBV5-1 to TRBJ1-4; D might be TRBD1 (6 bases). CDR3 size: 14 residues. The V gene's germline CDR1 is SGHRS and CDR2 YFSETQ. With 3 bases removed from V and 8 bases from J, the gap between germline ends came to 14 bases. The CDR3 is CASSSGHVAEKLFF. CDR3 DNA: TGCGCCAGCAGCTCGGGACACGTCGCGGAAAAACTGTTTTTT. The whole variable domain, filled in from reference TRBV5-1 and TRBJ1-4, reads KAGVTQTPRYLIKTRGQQVTLSCSPISGHRSVSWYQQTPGQGLQFLFEYFSETQRNKGNFPGRFSGRQFSNSRSEMNVSTLELGDSALYLCASSSGHVAEKLFFGSGTQLSVL.

This chain uses TRBV18 with TRBJ2-1; tentatively, D is TRBD2 (6 bases). The CDR3 runs 16 residues. Trimming took off 1 base at V and 8 bases at J, with 18 bases between the two ends. Germline CDR1 is KGHSH and CDR2 is LQKENI. The CDR3 nucleotides are TGTGCCAGCTCACCACGACTAGGGTTCTTATTTGATGAGCAGTTCTTC. It yields the protein CASSPRLGFLFDEQFF.